Presented here are 9 T cell receptor beta chains from one specimen sequenced in a study of blood T cell repertoires in COVID-19. The method was immunoSEQ multiplex PCR; TCRdb's version includes in-frame clones alone and lacks a portion of them. The sample records 85,000 or so clones, around 96% being singletons. Sequencing was done on a sample of peripheral blood. These receptor sequences come from a human donor with active COVID-19. The donor label of this sample is uncertain.

This clone appeared a few times. V usage is TRBV5-1 and J usage is TRBJ1-2; a weak D match, TRBD1 (6 bases). Trimming shortened V by 1 base and J by 6 bases, and 16 bases separated the two germline ends. The length of the CDR3 is 15 residues. In germline, CDR1 is SGHRS, CDR2 YFSETQ. CDR3 DNA sequence: TGCGCCAGCAGCTTGAGCCCTTTGGGGGCGGATGGCTACACCTTC. This codes for CASSLSPLGADGYTF.

This chain joins TRBV21-1 and TRBJ1-1; the table assigns TRBD1, which was not confirmed against the DNA. TRBV21-1 is a known pseudogene. CDR3 length equals 18 residues. The CDR3 is CASSKVKTGDVLNTEAFF. The CDR3 DNA follows: TGTGCCAGCAGCAAAGTTAAAACAGGGGACGTATTGAACACTGAAGCTTTCTTT.

The chain links TRBV12-3 or TRBV12-4 to TRBJ1-2; no clear D gene. Trimming shortened V by 6 bases and J by 4 bases, and 12 bases separated the two germline ends. The CDR3 spans 13 residues. The CDR3 DNA follows: TGTGCCAGCAGCCCTATGCGTTCCTATGGCTACACCTTC. Amino acids: CASSPMRSYGYTF.

This chain links TRBV5-1 with TRBJ2-1; 8 positions agree with TRBD1. Germline values: CDR1 SGHRS, CDR2 YFSETQ. The CDR3 runs to 14 residues. The ends lost 4 bases at V and 5 bases at J; junction bases unmatched: 5. The CDR3 DNA reads TGCGCCAGCAGCCAGGACAGGGTCAACAATGAGCAGTTCTTC. It is translated as CASSQDRVNNEQFF.

This clone was seen more than once but under ten times. V gene TRBV6-6 combines with J gene TRBJ2-2; 10 bases match TRBD2. V dropped 6 bases and J dropped 5; count of bases not matched to a gene: 6. Germline CDR1 and CDR2: MNHNY and SVGAGI (reference sequence). This CDR3 is built from 15 residues. DNA for the CDR3: TGTGCCAGCAGGCTAGCGGGAGACCGTACCGGGGAGCTGTTTTTT. It is translated as CASRLAGDRTGELFF.

The chain combines TRBV29-1 with TRBJ2-3, with 13 bases that match TRBD2. Germline V gives CDR1 SQVTM, CDR2 ANQGSEA. The CDR3 is 13 residues long. J was trimmed by 14 bases and V by 6 bases; bases with no gene match: 11. The CDR3 coding sequence is TGCAGCGTCGATGGACTAGCGGGAGTCTCACGGTATTTT. It translates to CSVDGLAGVSRYF.

The V call is TRBV14, the J call TRBJ2-2; 9 bases line up with TRBD2. The CDR3 totals 15 residues. CDR1 and CDR2 from the germline V gene are SGHDN and FVKESK. Trimming at V came to 1 base and at J to 9 bases, leaving 6 bases not matched to a gene. CDR3 nucleotide sequence: TGTGCCAGCAGCCAAGTGGCAGCGGGAGGACGGGAGCTGTTTTTT. This codes for CASSQVAAGGRELFF. Complete variable domain (other parts from reference TRBV14 and TRBJ2-2): EAGVTQFPSHSVIEKGQTVTLRCDPISGHDNLYWYRRVMGKEIKFLLHFVKESKQDESGMPNNRFLAERTGGTYSTLKVQPAELEDSGVYFCASSQVAAGGRELFFGEGSRLTVL.

In its sample, this clone was seen once. The chain carries TRBV11-2 and TRBJ2-7, with D maybe TRBD2 (5 bases). Germline values: CDR1 SGHAT, CDR2 FQNNGV. V lost 0 bases and J lost 3, with 21 bases in between. CDR3 length equals 18 residues. Written as DNA, the CDR3 is TGTGCCAGCAGCTTAGACCCTACCCATCTCGGGAAGAGCTACGAGCAGTACTTC. Translating gives CASSLDPTHLGKSYEQYF.

J is TRBJ2-5 and V is TRBV5-1, with 7 positions matching TRBD1. The V segment lost 0 bases and the J segment 4 bases; nucleotides outside the gene matches: 6. There are 15 residues in the CDR3. Germline V CDR1 and CDR2: SGHRS, YFSETQ. The CDR3 DNA follows: TGCGCCAGCAGCTTGGGACAGGGAACGGCAGAGACCCAGTACTTC. Translation: CASSLGQGTAETQYF.